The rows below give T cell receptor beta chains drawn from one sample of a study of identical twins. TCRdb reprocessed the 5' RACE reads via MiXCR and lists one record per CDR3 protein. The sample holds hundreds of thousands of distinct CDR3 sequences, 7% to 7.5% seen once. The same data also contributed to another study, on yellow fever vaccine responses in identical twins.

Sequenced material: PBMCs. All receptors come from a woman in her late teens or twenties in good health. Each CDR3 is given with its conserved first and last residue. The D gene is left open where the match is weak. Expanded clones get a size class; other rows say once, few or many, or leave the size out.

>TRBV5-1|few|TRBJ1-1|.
CASSLGGLAEAFF
TGCGCCAGCAGCTTGGGCGGTTTAGCTGAAGCTTTCTTT
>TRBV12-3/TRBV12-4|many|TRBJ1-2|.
CASSGYANYGYTF
TGTGCCAGCAGTGGATACGCTAACTATGGCTACACCTTC
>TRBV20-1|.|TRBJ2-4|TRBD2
CSAVAGLWNIQYF
TGCAGTGCTGTAGCGGGGCTGTGGAACATTCAGTACTTC
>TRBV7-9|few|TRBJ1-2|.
CASSLFPGLDGYTF
TGTGCCAGCAGCTTATTCCCGGGGTTAGATGGCTACACCTTC
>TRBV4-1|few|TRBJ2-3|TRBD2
CASSQRDYYTDTQYF
TGCGCCAGCAGCCAGCGGGACTATTACACAGATACGCAGTATTTT
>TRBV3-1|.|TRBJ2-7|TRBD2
CASSQDEAASGFFEQYF
TGTGCCAGCAGCCAAGATGAGGCGGCTAGCGGCTTCTTCGAGCAGTACTTC
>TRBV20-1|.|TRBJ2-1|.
CSARGPSWHEQFF
TGCAGTGCCAGGGGACCTAGCTGGCATGAGCAGTTCTTC
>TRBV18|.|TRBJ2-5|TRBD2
CASSGLAGNQETQYF
TGTGCCAGCTCAGGGCTAGCGGGGAACCAAGAGACCCAGTACTTC
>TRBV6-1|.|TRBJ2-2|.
CASKGWATGELFF
TGTGCCAGCAAGGGCTGGGCCACCGGGGAGCTGTTTTTT
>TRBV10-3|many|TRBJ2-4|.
CATKTDLAKNIQYF
TGTGCCACTAAGACAGATCTAGCCAAAAACATTCAGTACTTC
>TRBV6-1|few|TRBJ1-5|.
CASRTLGDSNQPQHF
TGTGCCAGCAGGACGCTAGGGGATAGCAATCAGCCCCAGCATTTT
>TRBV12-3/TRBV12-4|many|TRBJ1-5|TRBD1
CASRGTGEAQPQHF
TGTGCCAGCAGGGGGACAGGGGAGGCTCAGCCCCAGCATTTT
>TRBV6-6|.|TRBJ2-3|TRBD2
CASKSGKADTQYF
TGTGCCAGCAAAAGCGGGAAGGCAGATACGCAGTATTTT
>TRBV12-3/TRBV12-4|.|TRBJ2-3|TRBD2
CASSFSPRSGRQTSTDTQYF
TGTGCCAGCAGTTTCTCCCCCCGGAGCGGGAGGCAAACTAGCACAGATACGCAGTATTTT
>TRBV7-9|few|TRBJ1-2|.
CASSLVSNYGYTF
TGTGCCAGCAGCTTAGTATCAAACTATGGCTACACCTTC
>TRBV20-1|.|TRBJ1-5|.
CSAREVNQPQHF
TGCAGTGCTAGAGAAGTCAATCAGCCCCAGCATTTT
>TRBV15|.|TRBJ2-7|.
CATSRDGQGPYEQYF
TGTGCCACCAGCAGAGATGGTCAGGGCCCCTACGAGCAGTACTTC
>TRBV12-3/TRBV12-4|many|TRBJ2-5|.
CATGSGFETQYF
TGTGCCACCGGATCCGGGTTTGAGACCCAGTACTTC
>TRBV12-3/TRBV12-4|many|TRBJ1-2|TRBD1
CASSSGGNYGYTF
TGTGCCAGCAGTTCAGGGGGGAACTATGGCTACACCTTC
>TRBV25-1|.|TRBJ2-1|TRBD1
CASMRTGDNEQFF
TGTGCCAGCATGCGAACAGGGGACAATGAGCAGTTCTTC
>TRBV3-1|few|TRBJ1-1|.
CASSHGTNTEAFF
TGTGCCAGCAGCCACGGGACAAACACTGAAGCTTTCTTT
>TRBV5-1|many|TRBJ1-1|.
CASSSVGGAKGTEAFF
TGCGCCAGCAGCTCGGTCGGGGGGGCGAAGGGAACTGAAGCTTTCTTT
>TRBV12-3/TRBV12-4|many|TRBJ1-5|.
CASSLVDQPQHF
TGTGCCAGCAGTTTAGTAGATCAGCCCCAGCATTTT
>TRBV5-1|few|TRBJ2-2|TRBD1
CASSLTDRGIAGELFF
TGCGCCAGCAGCCTTACAGACAGGGGGATTGCCGGGGAGCTGTTTTTT
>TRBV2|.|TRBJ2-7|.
CASSEGQPNAPYEQYF
TGTGCCAGCAGTGAAGGTCAGCCTAATGCTCCCTACGAGCAGTACTTC
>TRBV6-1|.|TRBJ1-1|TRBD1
CASSRGQGRRNTEAFF
TGTGCCAGCAGTCGCGGACAGGGGAGACGGAACACTGAAGCTTTCTTT
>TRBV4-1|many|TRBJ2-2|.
CASSQEGGWGGELFF
TGCGCCAGCAGCCAAGAAGGAGGCTGGGGCGGGGAGCTGTTTTTT
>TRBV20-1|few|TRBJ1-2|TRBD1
CSARASSGTGSLYGYTF
TGCAGTGCTAGAGCAAGTTCCGGGACAGGGAGTCTCTATGGCTACACCTTC
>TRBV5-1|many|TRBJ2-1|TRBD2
CASSLGGTSATGAEQFF
TGCGCCAGCAGCTTGGGTGGGACTAGCGCCACCGGGGCTGAGCAGTTCTTC
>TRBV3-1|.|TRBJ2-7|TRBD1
CASSQATQGSLFYEQYF
TGTGCCAGCAGCCAAGCTACACAGGGGAGTTTGTTCTACGAGCAGTACTTC
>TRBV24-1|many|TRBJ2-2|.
CATSVEGNTGELFF
TGTGCCACCAGTGTAGAAGGGAACACCGGGGAGCTGTTTTTT
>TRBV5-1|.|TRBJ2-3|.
CASSLEGSSQGDTQYF
TGCGCCAGCAGCTTGGAGGGCTCCTCCCAGGGTGATACGCAGTATTTT
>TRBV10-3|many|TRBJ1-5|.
CAISESPQWNQPQHF
TGTGCCATCAGTGAGTCGCCCCAGTGGAATCAGCCCCAGCATTTT
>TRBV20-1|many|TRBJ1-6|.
CSARDSIGYNSPLHF
TGCAGTGCTAGAGATTCGATCGGTTATAATTCACCCCTCCACTTT
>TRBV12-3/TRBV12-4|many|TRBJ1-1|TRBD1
CASGQGVTQGTEAFF
TGTGCCAGCGGACAGGGGGTGACCCAAGGAACTGAAGCTTTCTTT
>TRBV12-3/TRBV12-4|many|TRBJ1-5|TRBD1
CASSLLGTGFSNQPQHF
TGTGCCAGCAGTTTATTAGGGACAGGATTCAGCAATCAGCCCCAGCATTTT
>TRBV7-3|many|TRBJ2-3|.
CASSLSGISDTQYF
TGTGCCAGCAGCTTAAGCGGGATCTCAGATACGCAGTATTTT
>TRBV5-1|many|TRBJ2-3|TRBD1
CASSLEGAGADTQYF
TGCGCCAGCAGCTTGGAGGGGGCAGGCGCAGATACGCAGTATTTT
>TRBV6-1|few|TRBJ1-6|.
CASSEQGRVNSPLHF
TGTGCCAGCAGTGAGCAGGGGAGAGTTAATTCACCCCTCCACTTT
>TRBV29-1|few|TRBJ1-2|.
CSAVSGTYGYTF
TGCAGCGCTGTCTCCGGGACCTATGGCTACACCTTC
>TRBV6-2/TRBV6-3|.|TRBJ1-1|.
CASSWAGVQSRAFF
TGTGCCAGCAGTTGGGCCGGGGTCCAATCGAGGGCTTTCTTT
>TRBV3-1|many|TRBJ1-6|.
CASSQDPASSPLHF
TGTGCCAGCAGCCAAGACCCAGCCAGTTCACCCCTCCACTTT
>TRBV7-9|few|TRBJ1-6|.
CASSLEVRSNSPLHF
TGTGCCAGCAGCTTAGAAGTCAGGTCTAATTCACCCCTCCACTTT
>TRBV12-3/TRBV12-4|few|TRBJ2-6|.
CASSFGFGGANVLTF
TGTGCCAGCAGTTTCGGGTTTGGCGGGGCCAACGTCCTGACTTTC
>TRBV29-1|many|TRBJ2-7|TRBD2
CSVHLAGSFREQYF
TGCAGCGTTCACCTAGCGGGATCATTCCGCGAGCAGTACTTC
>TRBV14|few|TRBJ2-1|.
CASSRLNLGSGNYNEQFF
TGTGCCAGCAGCCGCCTAAACTTGGGTAGCGGAAATTACAATGAGCAGTTCTTC
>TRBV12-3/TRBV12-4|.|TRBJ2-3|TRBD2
CAICWGPGGAGTDTQYF
TGTGCCATCTGCTGGGGGCCCGGGGGGGCCGGCACAGATACGCAGTATTTT
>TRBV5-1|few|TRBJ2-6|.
CASSLEQGKFSGANVLTF
TGCGCCAGCAGCTTGGAACAGGGAAAATTCTCTGGGGCCAACGTCCTGACTTTC
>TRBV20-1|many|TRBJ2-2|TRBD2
CSARDRPSGGANTGELFF
TGCAGTGCTAGAGATCGGCCTAGCGGGGGGGCAAACACCGGGGAGCTGTTTTTT
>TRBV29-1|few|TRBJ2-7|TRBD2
CSVKAGVSEQYF
TGCAGCGTTAAAGCGGGAGTTAGCGAGCAGTACTTC
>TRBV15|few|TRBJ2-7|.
CATGPFNGYEQYF
TGTGCCACCGGGCCCTTTAATGGCTACGAGCAGTACTTC
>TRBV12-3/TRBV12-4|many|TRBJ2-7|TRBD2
CASSGLGTSGPSYEQYF
TGTGCCAGCAGTGGTCTTGGGACTAGCGGACCGTCCTACGAGCAGTACTTC